The entry below gives a single T cell receptor beta chain sequence along with its context. As yet, its antigen is unknown. CDR1 and CDR2 from the germline V gene are SGHNT and YYREEE (reference sequence). This CDR3 is 15 amino acids long. V gave up 4 bases and J gave up 7 bases; unmatched junction bases: 9. This entry belongs to a study of PD-L1 blockade in urothelial cancer. Study-wide background: About 90% of the 29 patients were men with bladder-origin urothelial cancer. Researchers found blood samples held a median of roughly 140,000 T cells. Blood was subjected to analysis at 3 weeks (second dose) and 6 weeks following treatment start.

Time point noted: peripheral blood 6 weeks after treatment start. The data were produced by immunoSEQ multiplex PCR, yet TCRdb's version contains in-frame clones alone and is incomplete. Found here are approximately 47,000 clones, about four fifths of them singletons; the top ten hold 8.8%. General study results and limits: Having blood TCR clonality under the median before treatment predicted better survival.

Material: PBMCs, obtained around atezolizumab (anti-PD-L1) treatment. This chain links TRBV5-4 with TRBJ1-4; 8 bases agree with TRBD1. The sequence came from a man aged 70 or older with urothelial cancer. The CDR3 DNA reads TGTGCCAGCAGCGCCCCACAGGGGGATACTGAAAAACTGTTTTTT. It is translated as CASSAPQGDTEKLFF.